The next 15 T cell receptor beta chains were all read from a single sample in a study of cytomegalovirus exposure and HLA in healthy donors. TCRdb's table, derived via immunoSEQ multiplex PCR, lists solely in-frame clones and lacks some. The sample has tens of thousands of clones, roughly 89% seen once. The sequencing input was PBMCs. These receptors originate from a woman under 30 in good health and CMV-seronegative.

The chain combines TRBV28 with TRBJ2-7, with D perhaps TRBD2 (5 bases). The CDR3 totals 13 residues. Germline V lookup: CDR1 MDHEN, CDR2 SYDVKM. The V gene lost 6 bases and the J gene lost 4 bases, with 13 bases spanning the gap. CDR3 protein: CASSSARGYEQYF. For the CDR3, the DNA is TGTGCCAGCAGCTCCGCTCGCGGGTACGAGCAGTACTTC.

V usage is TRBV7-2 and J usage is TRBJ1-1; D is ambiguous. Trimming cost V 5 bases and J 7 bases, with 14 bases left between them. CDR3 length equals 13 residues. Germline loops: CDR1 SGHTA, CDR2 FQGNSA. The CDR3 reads CASSLDPAYEAFF. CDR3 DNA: TGTGCCAGCAGCCTAGACCCAGCGTATGAAGCTTTCTTT.

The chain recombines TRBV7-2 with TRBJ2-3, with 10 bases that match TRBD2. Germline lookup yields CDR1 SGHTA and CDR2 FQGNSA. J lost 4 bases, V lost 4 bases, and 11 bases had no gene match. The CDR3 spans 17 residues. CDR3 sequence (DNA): TGTGCCAGCAGCTCCCGACTAGCGGGTGATAGGTCAGATACGCAGTATTTT. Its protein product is CASSSRLAGDRSDTQYF.

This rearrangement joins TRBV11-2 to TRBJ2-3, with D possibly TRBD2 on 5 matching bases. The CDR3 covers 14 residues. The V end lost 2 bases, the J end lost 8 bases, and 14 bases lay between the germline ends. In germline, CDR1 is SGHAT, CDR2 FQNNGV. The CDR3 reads CASSLRSSEGTQYF. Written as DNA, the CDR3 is TGTGCCAGCAGCTTAAGGTCTAGTGAGGGTACGCAGTATTTT.

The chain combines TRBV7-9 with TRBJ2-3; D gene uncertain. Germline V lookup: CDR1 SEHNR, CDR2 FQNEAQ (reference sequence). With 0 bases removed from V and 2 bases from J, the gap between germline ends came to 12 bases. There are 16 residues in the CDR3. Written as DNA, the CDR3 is TGTGCCAGCAGCTTAGCGCGGCAGAGCCACACAGATACGCAGTATTTT. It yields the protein CASSLARQSHTDTQYF.

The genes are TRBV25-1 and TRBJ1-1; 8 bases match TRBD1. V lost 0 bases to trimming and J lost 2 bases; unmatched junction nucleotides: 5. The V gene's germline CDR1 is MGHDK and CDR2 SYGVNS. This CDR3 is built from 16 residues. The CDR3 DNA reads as TGTGCCAGCAGTGAATATACGGGACAGGCCAACACTGAAGCTTTCTTT. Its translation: CASSEYTGQANTEAFF.

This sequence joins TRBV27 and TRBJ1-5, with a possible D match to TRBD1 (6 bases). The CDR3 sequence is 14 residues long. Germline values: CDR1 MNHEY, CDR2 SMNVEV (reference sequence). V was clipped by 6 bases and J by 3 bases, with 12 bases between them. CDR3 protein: CASRPTGTNQPQHF. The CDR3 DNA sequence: TGTGCCAGCAGACCAACAGGGACCAATCAGCCCCAGCATTTT.

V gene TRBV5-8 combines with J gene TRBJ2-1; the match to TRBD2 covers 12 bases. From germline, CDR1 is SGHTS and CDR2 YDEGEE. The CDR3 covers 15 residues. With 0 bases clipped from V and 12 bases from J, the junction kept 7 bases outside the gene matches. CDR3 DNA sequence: TGTGCCAGCAGCTTGGAAAGGACTAGCGGGGAGGGGCAGTTCTTC. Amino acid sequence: CASSLERTSGEGQFF. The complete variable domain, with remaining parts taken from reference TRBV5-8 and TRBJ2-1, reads EAGVTQSPTHLIKTRGQQATLRCSPISGHTSVYWYQQALGLGLQFLLWYDEGEERNRGNFPPRFSGRQFPNYSSELNVNALELEDSALYLCASSLERTSGEGQFFGPGTRLTVL.

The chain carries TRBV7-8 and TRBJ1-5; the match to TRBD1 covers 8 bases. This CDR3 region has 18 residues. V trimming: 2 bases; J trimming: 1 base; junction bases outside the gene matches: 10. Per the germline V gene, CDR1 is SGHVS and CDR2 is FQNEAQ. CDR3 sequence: CASSLRDRGDGSNQPQHF. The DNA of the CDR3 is TGTGCCAGCAGCTTACGTGACAGGGGTGATGGCAGCAATCAGCCCCAGCATTTT.

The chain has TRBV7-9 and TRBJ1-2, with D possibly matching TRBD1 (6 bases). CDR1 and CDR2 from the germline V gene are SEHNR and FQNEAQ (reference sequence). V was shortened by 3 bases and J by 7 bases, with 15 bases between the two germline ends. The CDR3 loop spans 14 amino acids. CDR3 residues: CASSFKPGTSGYTF. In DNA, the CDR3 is TGTGCCAGCAGCTTTAAGCCCGGGACATCTGGCTACACCTTC.

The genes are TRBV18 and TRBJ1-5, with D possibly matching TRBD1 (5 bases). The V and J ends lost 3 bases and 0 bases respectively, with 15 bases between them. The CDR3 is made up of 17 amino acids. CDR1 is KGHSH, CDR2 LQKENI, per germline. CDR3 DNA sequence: TGTGCCAGCTCACCCTCTGGGGGGGGAGATAGCAATCAGCCCCAGCATTTT. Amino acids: CASSPSGGGDSNQPQHF.

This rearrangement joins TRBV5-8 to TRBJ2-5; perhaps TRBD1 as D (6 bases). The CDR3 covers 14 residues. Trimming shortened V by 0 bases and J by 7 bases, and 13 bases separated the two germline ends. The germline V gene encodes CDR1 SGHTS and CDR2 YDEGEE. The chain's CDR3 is CASSLGQVVGTQYF. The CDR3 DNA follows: TGTGCCAGCAGCTTGGGACAGGTGGTAGGGACCCAGTACTTC.

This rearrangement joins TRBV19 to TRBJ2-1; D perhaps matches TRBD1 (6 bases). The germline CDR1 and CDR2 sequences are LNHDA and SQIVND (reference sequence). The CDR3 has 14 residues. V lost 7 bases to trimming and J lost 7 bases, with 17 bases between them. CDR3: CASNARGYGNEQFF. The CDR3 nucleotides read TGTGCCAGTAATGCAAGGGGGTACGGGAATGAGCAGTTCTTC. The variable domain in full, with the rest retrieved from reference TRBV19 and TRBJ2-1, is DGGITQSPKYLFRKEGQNVTLSCEQNLNHDAMYWYRQDPGQGLRLIYYSQIVNDFQKGDIAEGYSVSREKKESFPLTVTSAQKNPTAFYLCASNARGYGNEQFFGPGTRLTVL.

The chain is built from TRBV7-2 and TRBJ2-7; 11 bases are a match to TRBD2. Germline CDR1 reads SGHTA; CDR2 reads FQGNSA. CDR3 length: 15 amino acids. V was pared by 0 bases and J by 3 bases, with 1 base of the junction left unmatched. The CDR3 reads CASSLAGTSGYEQYF. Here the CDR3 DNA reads TGTGCCAGCAGCTTAGCCGGGACTAGCGGCTACGAGCAGTACTTC.

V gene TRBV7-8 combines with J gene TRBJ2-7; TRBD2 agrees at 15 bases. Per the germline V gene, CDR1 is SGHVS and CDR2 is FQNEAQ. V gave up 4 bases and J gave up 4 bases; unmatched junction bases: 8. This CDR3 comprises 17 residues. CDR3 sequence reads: CASSSNVGLAGGYEQYF. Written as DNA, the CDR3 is TGTGCCAGCAGCTCCAACGTTGGACTAGCGGGAGGGTACGAGCAGTACTTC.